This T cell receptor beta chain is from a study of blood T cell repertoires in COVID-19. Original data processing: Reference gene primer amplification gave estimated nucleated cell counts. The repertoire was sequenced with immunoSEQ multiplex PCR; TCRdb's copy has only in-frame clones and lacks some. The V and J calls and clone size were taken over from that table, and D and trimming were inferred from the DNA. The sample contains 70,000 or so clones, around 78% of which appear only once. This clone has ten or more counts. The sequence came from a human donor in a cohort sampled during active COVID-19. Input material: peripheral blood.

CDR3 nucleotides: TGCGCCAGCAGCCTGGGACAGGGGCACTACGAGCAGTACTTC. It codes for CASSLGQGHYEQYF. The chain couples TRBV5-1 to TRBJ2-7; 10 nucleotides line up with TRBD1. Germline CDR1 SGHRS, CDR2 YFSETQ. The J segment lost 3 bases and the V segment lost 4 bases, leaving 4 bases of the junction unmatched. This CDR3 region has 14 residues.